A selection of T cell receptor beta chains follows, all from one sample in a study of blood T cell repertoires in COVID-19. Only in-frame clones appear in the TCRdb table, and some are missing; sequencing was by immunoSEQ multiplex PCR. Among around 160,000 clones, 75% to 90% were seen once, and the ten largest hold 8%. The source material was peripheral blood. The receptors originated from a woman aged 60-75 years with COVID-19, enrolled during active disease. The conserved cysteine and the conserved F or W are not part of the CDR3 here. Fields, in order: clone size, V gene, D gene, J gene, CDR3 protein. The D gene is left open where the match is weak. Size values are once, few and many counts, or a class for expanded clones, and some rows have none.

>.|TRBV5-4|TRBD1|TRBJ1-2
ASSSGTEYYGYT
>.|TRBV5-1|TRBD1|TRBJ1-1
ASSTSRGQGTEAF
>.|TRBV4-3|TRBD2|TRBJ2-5
ASSQERRLAGETQY
>.|TRBV4-1|.|TRBJ1-3
ASSVGPFPGNTIY
>.|TRBV19|TRBD1|TRBJ1-2
ASSAGQVNRYT
>.|TRBV6-2/TRBV6-3|TRBD2|TRBJ2-7
ASSYLAEIYEQY
>once|TRBV7-2|TRBD1|TRBJ2-7
ASSPGQGAHEQY
>few|TRBV4-2|TRBD1|TRBJ2-5
ASSQVGQGMAGETQY
>.|TRBV30|.|TRBJ1-1
AWSVRVTTEAF
>.|TRBV19|.|TRBJ2-7
ASSTSGGGEQY
>.|TRBV18|.|TRBJ1-2
ASSPSPPGDTYRGYT
>.|TRBV12-3/TRBV12-4|TRBD1|TRBJ1-2
ASSNKDRDGYT
>.|TRBV29-1|.|TRBJ2-7
SVGTGRDEQY
>.|TRBV19|.|TRBJ1-5
ASRGGGSSDHHSNQPQH
>.|TRBV7-3|.|TRBJ1-6
ASSLLGGSSYNSPLH
>.|TRBV21-1|.|TRBJ2-7
ASSLRGRGLSYEQY
>.|TRBV4-3|TRBD1|TRBJ1-2
ASSQVHRDSLFGYT
>.|TRBV10-3|.|TRBJ1-2
AITSGGYDYGYT
>.|TRBV4-1|.|TRBJ2-5
ASSQVRVETQY
>.|TRBV7-6|.|TRBJ2-7
ASSLEPGDRGHEQY
>.|TRBV28|.|TRBJ2-7
ASSSLYEQY
>.|TRBV6-6|TRBD2|TRBJ2-3
ASSYTGLAEDTQY
>few|TRBV4-2|.|TRBJ1-1
ASSQGRNMNTEAF
>.|TRBV19|.|TRBJ2-2
ASHWAGSTGELF
>.|TRBV7-9|TRBD1|TRBJ1-1
TPGTGTEAF
>.|TRBV7-8|.|TRBJ1-1
ASSSSEANTEAF
>.|TRBV19|.|TRBJ1-4
ASRNRDGNEKLF
>few|TRBV10-3|.|TRBJ1-5
AISGGSINQPQH
>.|TRBV7-6|TRBD1|TRBJ2-1
ASSLRQGLELNNEQF
>.|TRBV19|TRBD1|TRBJ2-3
ASSINRATGGTDTQY
>.|TRBV7-2|.|TRBJ2-7
ASSLEGGGPRSKQY
>.|TRBV10-3|TRBD2|TRBJ2-3
AISESTQGGSSTDTQY
>few|TRBV9|.|TRBJ1-5
ASSVDPREQPQH
>.|TRBV5-1|TRBD2|TRBJ2-5
ASSLGLSSGVQETQY
>.|TRBV11-3|TRBD2|TRBJ2-2
ASSVGGGVELF